A single sample is the source of the 22 T cell receptor beta chains below, sequenced in a study of beta chain features in type 1 diabetes. Since all of the isolated RNA was reverse transcribed, expressed TCRB transcripts were what got sequenced. TCRdb's table, derived via immunoSEQ multiplex PCR, lists solely in-frame clones and lacks some. The repertoire holds fewer than 200,000 clones, about an eighth seen once, with about 0.59% in the top ten. The sequencing sample was made of central memory CD4+ T cells from blood. These receptors were collected from a woman younger than 35 in good health.

CDR3 amino acids: CASTPTLGTRGAEQFF. The CDR3 DNA follows: TGTGCCAGCACACCTACTCTCGGGACTAGGGGGGCTGAGCAGTTCTTC. The chain combines TRBV7-9 with TRBJ2-1; 8 bases are a match to TRBD2. The germline V gene has CDR1 SEHNR and CDR2 FQNEAQ (reference sequence). The CDR3 runs to 16 residues. V lost 7 bases, J lost 9 bases, and 17 bases stayed unmatched.

This sequence joins TRBV27 and TRBJ2-7; TRBD2 matches 7 bases. The CDR3 extends over 16 amino acids. J gave up 3 bases and V 3 bases, and 11 bases lay outside the gene matches. Germline V gene sequence: CDR1 MNHEY, CDR2 SMNVEV (reference sequence). The CDR3 nucleotides are TGTGCCAGCAGTTTCCGAGCGGGACGCAATAACTACGAGCAGTACTTC. Its protein product is CASSFRAGRNNYEQYF.

Only a few counts were recorded for this clone. The chain recombines TRBV25-1 with TRBJ2-1; 7 bases line up with TRBD2. The CDR3 contains 13 residues. V was clipped by 4 bases and J by 7 bases; unmatched bases: 4. Germline V gene lookup returns CDR1 MGHDK and CDR2 SYGVNS. The CDR3 sequence: CASSAHGRNEQFF. In DNA, the CDR3 is TGTGCCAGCAGTGCACACGGGAGGAATGAGCAGTTCTTC.

This clone has only a few counts. The chain combines TRBV11-2 with TRBJ2-5; 10 bases align to TRBD2. The CDR3 runs 14 residues. J gave up 4 bases and V 7 bases, and 6 bases lay outside the gene matches. Germline loops: CDR1 SGHAT, CDR2 FQNNGV. The CDR3 region is CASTLAGVGETQYF. The CDR3 region has the DNA TGTGCCAGCACCCTAGCGGGAGTGGGAGAGACCCAGTACTTC.

The table lists this clone with a few counts. The rearrangement uses TRBV5-4 and TRBJ2-5; 10 nucleotides agree with TRBD1. The CDR3 is 13 residues long. Germline V lookup: CDR1 SGHNT, CDR2 YYREEE (reference sequence). J gave up 5 bases and V 4 bases, and 2 bases lay outside the gene matches. Here the CDR3 reads CASSPGQGETQYF. The DNA of the CDR3 is TGTGCCAGCAGCCCGGGACAGGGGGAGACCCAGTACTTC.

This clone was seen more than once but under ten times. CDR3 sequence (DNA): TGTGCCAGTAGCAGACAGGGCGAGACCCAGTACTTC. Protein product: CASSRQGETQYF. The rearrangement joins TRBV19 to TRBJ2-5, with 7 bases that match TRBD1. Germline CDR1 is LNHDA and CDR2 is SQIVND (reference sequence). With V trimmed by 6 bases and J by 5 bases, 3 bases remained unmatched. This CDR3 spans 12 amino acids. Looking up the rest from reference TRBV19 and TRBJ2-5 gives the full variable domain: DGGITQSPKYLFRKEGQNVTLSCEQNLNHDAMYWYRQDPGQGLRLIYYSQIVNDFQKGDIAEGYSVSREKKESFPLTVTSAQKNPTAFYLCASSRQGETQYFGPGTRLLVL.

The chain has TRBV6-5 and TRBJ2-2; weak D call: TRBD1 (5 bases). The CDR3 loop spans 15 amino acids. The germline gives CDR1 MNHEY, CDR2 SVGAGI. Trimming took 8 bases from V and 0 from J, leaving 13 bases between them. The CDR3 nucleotides read TGTGCCAGCGGCAGGCAGGGAACGAACACCGGGGAGCTGTTTTTT. This codes for CASGRQGTNTGELFF.

The chain employs TRBV7-2 and TRBJ2-1; maybe TRBD2 (6 bases). With 5 bases removed from V and 9 bases from J, the gap between germline ends came to 26 bases. The CDR3 is 17 residues long. Germline V gene data show CDR1 as SGHTA and CDR2 as FQGNSA. Here the CDR3 DNA reads TGTGCCAGCAGCCTTCTTATAGTAGCGGCACAAAGGGGTGAGCAGTTCTTC. Translated, it gives CASSLLIVAAQRGEQFF.

This chain's CDR3 is CASRRDRGQETQYF. The CDR3 coding sequence is TGTGCCAGCAGACGAGACAGGGGTCAAGAGACCCAGTACTTC. The V and J genes are TRBV5-6 and TRBJ2-5; 8 positions match TRBD1. The CDR3 is made up of 14 amino acids. Germline V gene data show CDR1 as SGHDT and CDR2 as YYEEEE. V shed 5 bases and J 2 bases; nucleotides not matched to a gene: 5.

The genes are TRBV18 and TRBJ1-5; 9 positions match TRBD1. This CDR3 has 16 amino acids. V gave up 2 bases and J gave up 8 bases; unmatched junction bases: 10. CDR1 and CDR2 from the germline V gene are KGHSH and LQKENI. The CDR3 loop reads CASSPSSGTGFEPQHF. The CDR3 nucleotides are TGTGCCAGCTCACCAAGCTCCGGGACAGGGTTTGAGCCCCAGCATTTT.

The J gene is TRBJ2-7, the V gene TRBV29-1; D is possibly TRBD1 (5 bases). Germline values: CDR1 SQVTM, CDR2 ANQGSEA. V lost 4 bases, J lost 3 bases, and 10 bases lay in between. This CDR3 contains 12 residues. CDR3 sequence: CSVATDSYEQYF. CDR3 coding DNA: TGCAGCGTTGCGACCGACAGCTACGAGCAGTACTTC.

This clone has only a few counts. The chain joins TRBV4-1 to TRBJ2-5, with 8 bases that match TRBD1. Trimming took 3 bases from V and 2 from J; bases not matched to a gene: 5. The germline V gene has CDR1 MGHRA and CDR2 YSYEKL. This CDR3 region has 15 residues. Written as DNA, the CDR3 is TGCGCCAGCAGCCACGCCGGGACAGGTCAAGAGACCCAGTACTTC. It yields the protein CASSHAGTGQETQYF.

This clone has at least ten counts. The gene calls are TRBV10-3 and TRBJ2-7, with D maybe TRBD2 (5 bases). The V gene lost 7 bases and the J gene lost 3 bases, with 13 bases spanning the gap. Germline CDR1 ENHRY, CDR2 SYGVKD. There are 13 residues in the CDR3. CDR3: CAINGEPYYEQYF. In DNA, the CDR3 is TGTGCCATCAACGGGGAACCTTACTACGAGCAGTACTTC.

The chain has TRBV27 and TRBJ1-1, with TRBD1 identical over 7 bases. Germline V CDR1 and CDR2: MNHEY, SMNVEV (reference sequence). The junction had 5 bases not matched to a gene; V was cut back by 6 bases and J by 4 bases. The CDR3 spans 13 residues. Here the CDR3 DNA reads TGTGCCAGCAGCCACAGGGGAGGCACTGAAGCTTTCTTT. It codes for CASSHRGGTEAFF.

This rearrangement joins TRBV14 to TRBJ2-5, with D perhaps matching TRBD1 (6 bases). V was cut by 4 bases and J by 4 bases, with 13 bases left in between. Germline values: CDR1 SGHDN, CDR2 FVKESK. The CDR3 runs to 14 residues. The CDR3 spells CASSPRTVRETQYF. The DNA for the CDR3 is TGTGCCAGCAGCCCCCGGACAGTAAGAGAGACCCAGTACTTC.

The chain employs TRBV27 and TRBJ2-2, with D possibly being TRBD2 (6 bases). CDR1 and CDR2 (germline): MNHEY, SMNVEV (reference sequence). V lost 11 bases, J lost 6 bases, and 19 bases lay in between. The CDR3 has 14 amino acids. CDR3 in DNA: TGTGCCTCTGGAGCTCCGGGGAGGCCCGGGGAGCTGTTTTTT. Translated: CASGAPGRPGELFF.

This clone was seen a few times. The chain joins TRBV11-2 to TRBJ2-3; unclear D gene. There are 15 residues in the CDR3. V shed 0 bases and J shed 2 bases, with 9 bases lying between them. Germline lookup yields CDR1 SGHAT and CDR2 FQNNGV. CDR3 sequence reads: CASSLDQRFTDTQYF. The DNA for the CDR3 is TGTGCCAGCAGCTTAGATCAGCGATTCACAGATACGCAGTATTTT.

The table lists this clone with a few counts. The chain employs TRBV5-1 and TRBJ2-5; weak D call: TRBD2 (6 bases). CDR1 and CDR2 (germline): SGHRS, YFSETQ. The CDR3 has 14 residues. Trimming took off 0 bases at V and 1 base at J, with 7 bases between the two ends. The CDR3 nucleotides are TGCGCCAGCAGCTTGGGGGACTCCCAAGAGACCCAGTACTTC. This encodes CASSLGDSQETQYF. The complete variable domain, with remaining parts taken from reference TRBV5-1 and TRBJ2-5, reads KAGVTQTPRYLIKTRGQQVTLSCSPISGHRSVSWYQQTPGQGLQFLFEYFSETQRNKGNFPGRFSGRQFSNSRSEMNVSTLELGDSALYLCASSLGDSQETQYFGPGTRLLVL.

This clone was detected a few times. The gene calls are TRBV29-1 and TRBJ2-5; 8 nucleotides align to TRBD1. V gave up 2 bases and J gave up 5 bases; unmatched junction bases: 4. Germline lookup yields CDR1 SQVTM and CDR2 ANQGSEA. The CDR3 loop spans 13 amino acids. The CDR3 sequence: CSVERTGRETQYF. In DNA form, the CDR3 reads TGCAGCGTTGAACGGACAGGGCGGGAGACCCAGTACTTC.

There are a few counts of this clone. The chain links TRBV5-4 to TRBJ2-5, with 7 positions matching TRBD2. The germline gives CDR1 SGHNT, CDR2 YYREEE (reference sequence). This CDR3 is 17 amino acids long. Germline trimming cut 4 bases from V and 4 bases from J; bases unmatched to any gene: 16. As DNA, the CDR3 is TGTGCCAGCAGCCCCCAAAACTGGATGGAGCGGGGAGAGACCCAGTACTTC. This codes for CASSPQNWMERGETQYF. Full variable domain (outside the CDR3, taken from reference TRBV5-4 and TRBJ2-5): ETGVTQSPTHLIKTRGQQVTLRCSSQSGHNTVSWYQQALGQGPQFIFQYYREEENGRGNFPPRFSGLQFPNYSSELNVNALELDDSALYLCASSPQNWMERGETQYFGPGTRLLVL.

The rearrangement uses TRBV4-2 and TRBJ2-4, with D maybe TRBD2 (6 bases). The V gene lost 0 bases and the J gene lost 2 bases, with 8 bases spanning the gap. Per germline, CDR1 LGHNA and CDR2 YNFKEQ. The CDR3 runs to 15 residues. CDR3 amino acids: CASSQEGTPKNIQYF. The CDR3 bases are TGTGCCAGCAGCCAAGAGGGGACTCCCAAAAACATTCAGTACTTC.

This clone was detected a few times. The chain links TRBV5-4 to TRBJ2-3; TRBD1 is a possible D gene (5 bases). CDR3 length: 15 residues. Trimming left V 7 bases short and J 6 bases short, with 21 bases between. Germline lookup yields CDR1 SGHNT and CDR2 YYREEE (reference sequence). Here the CDR3 DNA reads TGTGCCAGCGGCAAGAAGGGGCTCACCGAGGATACGCAGTATTTT. The encoded protein is CASGKKGLTEDTQYF.